Listed below are T cell receptor beta chains from one sample, sequenced in a study of T cells in Graves' hyperthyroidism and ophthalmopathy. MiXCR, applied by TCRdb to the multiplex PCR reads, yields one record per CDR3 protein. The top ten hold 29% of the sample, which has fewer than 200,000 distinct CDR3 sequences, about 15% seen once. Sequenced: blood. The receptors come from a woman between 50 and 59 years old with Graves' hyperthyroidism. CDR3s include the opening cysteine and the closing phenylalanine or tryptophan. The order of the fields is V gene, D gene, J gene, clone size, CDR3 protein, CDR3 DNA. The D gene is left open where the match is weak. Not every row has a clone size; where given, it reads once, few, many or a size class.

>TRBV2|NA|TRBJ2-2|NA
CASSSSMPGELFF
TGTGCCAGCAGTTCAAGCATGCCCGGGGAGCTGTTTTTT
>TRBV11-3|TRBD2|TRBJ2-3|many
CASSSGSLAGVTDTQYF
TGTGCCAGCAGCTCCGGCTCACTAGCGGGGGTCACAGATACGCAGTATTTT
>TRBV29-1|TRBD1|TRBJ2-7|many
CSVEDGTGINEQYF
TGCAGCGTTGAGGATGGGACAGGGATCAACGAGCAGTACTTC
>TRBV29-1|TRBD1|TRBJ1-6|NA
CSARDRGSDSPLHF
TGCAGCGCCCGGGACAGGGGCTCTGATTCACCCCTCCACTTT
>TRBV5-6|NA|TRBJ1-3|NA
CASSSNRLIAGNTIYF
TGTGCCAGCAGCTCAAACAGGCTAATCGCTGGAAACACCATATATTTT
>TRBV7-9|NA|TRBJ1-4|NA
CASSPMEKLFF
TGTGCCAGCAGCCCCATGGAAAAACTGTTTTTT
>TRBV6-1|TRBD2|TRBJ2-5|few
CASTPGLAEETQYF
TGTGCCAGCACCCCAGGGCTAGCGGAAGAGACCCAGTACTTC
>TRBV7-2|NA|TRBJ1-5|many
CASSMDRLGNQPQHF
TGTGCCAGCAGCATGGACCGATTAGGCAATCAGCCCCAGCATTTT
>TRBV7-9|NA|TRBJ1-5|many
CASSSRGGNQPQHF
TGTGCCAGCAGCTCAAGAGGAGGCAATCAGCCCCAGCATTTT
>TRBV2|NA|TRBJ2-7|many
CASKRVTGPSYEQYF
TGTGCCAGCAAACGGGTAACAGGGCCCTCCTACGAGCAGTACTTC
>TRBV5-4|TRBD1|TRBJ1-2|many
CASSIPGQGYGYTF
TGTGCCAGCAGCATCCCGGGACAGGGCTATGGCTACACCTTC
>TRBV9|NA|TRBJ2-3|many
CASSVGTSLDTQYF
TGTGCCAGCAGCGTAGGAACTAGTCTCGATACGCAGTATTTT
>TRBV7-2|TRBD1|TRBJ2-1|many
CASSTLRDRGPNEQFF
TGTGCCAGCAGTACTTTAAGGGACAGGGGGCCCAATGAGCAGTTCTTC
>TRBV7-9|NA|TRBJ1-2|many
CASIKNTGLYGYTF
TGTGCCAGCATCAAGAACACGGGCCTGTATGGCTACACCTTC
>TRBV9|NA|TRBJ1-4|many
CASSLHTSTNEKLFF
TGTGCCAGCAGCTTACACACCTCAACTAATGAAAAACTGTTTTTT
>TRBV11-2|NA|TRBJ2-7|many
CASSPTTGLTDYEQYF
TGTGCCAGCAGCCCGACGACAGGACTAACAGACTACGAGCAGTACTTC
>TRBV28|NA|TRBJ1-4|many
CASSSQGRANEKLFF
TGTGCCAGCAGTTCCCAGGGGCGTGCTAATGAAAAACTGTTTTTT
>TRBV12-3/TRBV12-4|TRBD2|TRBJ2-1|NA
CASSTTWTSGGSSYNEQFF
TGTGCCAGCAGTACCACCTGGACTAGCGGGGGGAGCTCCTACAATGAGCAGTTCTTC
>TRBV4-2|NA|TRBJ1-5|few
CASSQASQGNSNQPQHF
TGTGCCAGCAGCCAAGCCTCCCAGGGAAATAGCAATCAGCCCCAGCATTTT
>TRBV27|NA|TRBJ2-1|many
CASSLGGAEKFF
TGTGCCAGCAGTTTAGGGGGGGCCGAAAAGTTCTTC